A single sample is the source of the 11 T cell receptor beta chains below, sequenced in a study of chemoradiotherapy in HPV16-positive cancers (dated by TCRdb to between 2020 and 2023). Receptor libraries were prepared by the immunoSEQ multiplex PCR assay. Here the immuneACCESS table is served through TCRdb, limited to in-frame sequences with V and J called. Missing clones are a known gap in these copies; in checked studies unresolved V genes cover under half, and the rest lacks a known reason. The table for this sample lists 1,400 or so clones; 76% of them were counted only once. The top ten clonotypes cover roughly 14% of the sample. Sequenced material: tumor tissue, taken from a patient who underwent chemoradiotherapy. These receptors came from a human donor with HPV-associated anogenital cancer.

This chain links TRBV19 with TRBJ2-2, with D hard to call. Trimming pared 0 bases from V and 9 bases from J, leaving 2 bases between. CDR3 length: 11 amino acids. The germline gives CDR1 LNHDA, CDR2 SQIVND (reference sequence). The CDR3 DNA follows: TGTGCCAGTAGTATAGATAGGGAGCTGTTTTTT. Translating gives CASSIDRELFF.

This chain uses TRBV28 with TRBJ2-7, with D tentatively TRBD2 (6 bases). The CDR3 totals 16 residues. Germline V gene data show CDR1 as MDHEN and CDR2 as SYDVKM. V lost 3 bases to trimming and J lost 2 bases, with 17 bases between them. The CDR3 DNA reads TGTGCCAGCAGTTTGGAGTCTAGCGCCCACACCTACGAGCAGTACTTC. Translated: CASSLESSAHTYEQYF.

This clone was picked up one time. The chain carries TRBV6-5 and TRBJ2-7; a weak D match, TRBD1 (5 bases). The V end lost 5 bases, the J end lost 6 bases, and 8 bases lay between the germline ends. The CDR3 is made up of 11 amino acids. Germline lookup yields CDR1 MNHEY and CDR2 SVGAGI. CDR3 sequence (DNA): TGTGCCAGCAGTACAGGCGGCGAGCAGTACTTC. Its translation: CASSTGGEQYF.

The chain has TRBV18 and TRBJ2-7; D might be TRBD1 (5 bases). Trimming removed 2 bases from V and 4 bases from J, with 12 bases in between. In germline, CDR1 is KGHSH, CDR2 LQKENI. The CDR3 is 14 residues long. DNA for the CDR3: TGTGCCAGCTCACCAGAGCTCCCAGGGTACGAGCAGTACTTC. Translating gives CASSPELPGYEQYF.

The CDR3 spells CTSSQDGATGIYEQYF. As DNA, the CDR3 is TGCACCAGCAGCCAAGACGGAGCGACTGGGATCTACGAGCAGTACTTC. The rearrangement uses TRBV1 and TRBJ2-7. TRBV1 is designated a pseudogene. The CDR3 runs 16 residues.

By its share, this clone is large (0.1 to 1%). CDR3 nucleotides: TGCAGTGCTTATACAGGGGATGCTTTCTTT. Translating it yields CSAYTGDAFF. The rearrangement uses TRBV20-1 and TRBJ1-1; 7 bases match TRBD1. The CDR3 consists of 10 residues. The J segment lost 11 bases and the V segment lost 5 bases, leaving 5 bases of the junction unmatched. The V gene's germline CDR1 is DFQATT and CDR2 SNEGSKA (reference sequence).

This clone was seen just once. The chain recombines TRBV27 with TRBJ1-2; 7 bases align to TRBD1. CDR3 size: 13 residues. After removal of 6 bases from V and 7 bases from J, the junction contained 8 bases not matched to a gene. CDR1 is MNHEY and CDR2 is SMNVEV in the germline V gene (reference sequence). The CDR3 DNA is TGTGCCAGCAGCCCCGACAGGGTTCGTGGCTACACCTTC. Protein sequence: CASSPDRVRGYTF.

The V and J genes are TRBV5-5 and TRBJ2-1, with a possible D match to TRBD2 (6 bases). The CDR3 has 15 residues. CDR1 is SGHKS, CDR2 YYEKEE, per germline (reference sequence). Trimming shortened V by 4 bases and J by 6 bases, and 17 bases separated the two germline ends. The CDR3 protein is CASSPVTAGSNEQFF. DNA of the CDR3: TGTGCCAGCAGCCCCGTCACTGCGGGATCCAATGAGCAGTTCTTC.

The chain carries TRBV27 and TRBJ1-2; no definite D call. CDR1 is MNHEY, CDR2 SMNVEV, per germline (reference sequence). Trimming pared 0 bases from V and 5 bases from J, leaving 10 bases between. The CDR3 has 14 amino acids. The CDR3 loop is CASSLSADRYGYTF. The CDR3, as DNA: TGTGCCAGCAGTTTATCTGCGGATCGGTATGGCTACACCTTC.

The chain recombines TRBV19 with TRBJ2-3; possibly TRBD2 for D (5 bases). This CDR3 comprises 14 residues. Germline lookup yields CDR1 LNHDA and CDR2 SQIVND (reference sequence). Trimming pared 3 bases from V and 2 bases from J, leaving 9 bases between. The CDR3 bases are TGTGCCAGTAGTATTGATGGACTCACAGATACGCAGTATTTT. Amino acids: CASSIDGLTDTQYF.

The chain combines TRBV18 with TRBJ2-1; 11 nucleotides line up with TRBD2. This CDR3 has 14 amino acids. Losses at the gene ends were 4 bases for V and 5 bases for J; bases not matched to a gene: 1. Germline CDR1 is KGHSH and CDR2 is LQKENI. CDR3 loop: CASSLGLADNEQFF. The CDR3 DNA sequence: TGTGCCAGCTCACTGGGACTAGCGGACAATGAGCAGTTCTTC.